This T cell receptor beta chain was captured by sequencing in a study of blood T cell repertoires in COVID-19. Study as a whole: The samples span acute and convalescent COVID-19 from the United States, Italy and Spain. T cells, B-cell-depleted T cells, or PBMCs provided the cDNA or gDNA that served as material.

Per the original data handling: Estimated nucleated cell counts came from reference gene primer amplification. Produced via immunoSEQ multiplex PCR; TCRdb's table is partial and in-frame only. V and J calls and clone size are as listed in that table; D and trimming were resolved from the DNA. Seen here are about 160,000 clones, roughly 84% observed once, and the top ten hold more than 9%. The CDR3 runs 14 residues. V was cut by 4 bases and J by 7 bases, with 16 bases left in between. Germline V lookup: CDR1 MNHEY, CDR2 SVGAGI. The clonotype originates from a woman aged 80 or over with active or convalescent COVID-19. Sequencing was done on a sample of peripheral blood. V usage is TRBV6-5 and J usage is TRBJ1-2; no clear D. CDR3 bases: TGTGCCAGCAGTTTCCTGACGGACTCCTCTGGCTACACCTTC. It encodes CASSFLTDSSGYTF.